The rows below give T cell receptor beta chains drawn from one sample of a study of cytotoxic CD8 clonotypes in ibrutinib-treated CLL. The method was immunoSEQ multiplex PCR; TCRdb's version includes in-frame clones alone and lacks a portion of them. The sample lists some 200,000 clones, around 70% seen once, with more than 4.5% in the top ten. Sequences were derived from PBMCs, sampled after 12 months of ibrutinib treatment. The receptors come from a human donor with chronic lymphocytic leukemia. Each CDR3 is given with its conserved first and last residue. A D gene is named only where the DNA matches it firmly. Clone size is shown for a subset of rows, as once, few, many or a class of expanded clone.

J | length | V | size | D | DNA | CDR3
TRBJ1-5 | 13 | TRBV6-5 | - | TRBD1 | TGTGCCAGCAGCACAGGGGGGGGACAGCCCCAGCATTTT | CASSTGGGQPQHF
TRBJ2-3 | 12 | TRBV5-6 | - | TRBD1 | TGTGCCAGCTGGGGACAGGGGGATACGCAGTATTTT | CASWGQGDTQYF
TRBJ2-7 | 13 | TRBV28 | once | - | TGTGCCAGCAGTTTACAGGGGTCCTACGAGCAGTACTTC | CASSLQGSYEQYF
TRBJ1-5 | 15 | TRBV28 | - | - | TGTGCCAGCAGTCGCCCGACAGGAGGCAATCAGCCCCAGCATTTT | CASSRPTGGNQPQHF
TRBJ1-4 | 18 | TRBV9 | once | TRBD1 | TGTGCCAGCAGCGTAACCGGACATTACGGGGCAGGGGGTGAAAAACTGTTTTTT | CASSVTGHYGAGGEKLFF
TRBJ2-5 | 15 | TRBV5-1 | - | TRBD2 | TGCGCCAGCAAGCCACTAGCGGGGGACCAAGAGACCCAGTACTTC | CASKPLAGDQETQYF
TRBJ1-2 | 15 | TRBV5-1 | - | TRBD1 | TGCGCCAGCAGCTTGGGGGGACAGACTAACTATGGCTACACCTTC | CASSLGGQTNYGYTF
TRBJ1-2 | 12 | TRBV29-1 | - | - | TGCAGCGTTAGGGGATCTAACTATGGCTACACCTTC | CSVRGSNYGYTF
TRBJ2-1 | 17 | TRBV25-1 | once | - | TGTGCCAGCAGTGAATTCGGCGGGACGGTCAAAGGTTTCGAGCAGTTCTTC | CASSEFGGTVKGFEQFF
TRBJ1-5 | 15 | TRBV27 | - | TRBD1 | TGTGCCAGCAGAGACGGACAGGGGAGCAATCAGCCCCAGCATTTT | CASRDGQGSNQPQHF
TRBJ1-3 | 13 | TRBV29-1 | - | TRBD1 | TGCAGCGTCCCGACAGGGGCTGGAAACACCATATATTTT | CSVPTGAGNTIYF
TRBJ1-5 | 12 | TRBV28 | - | - | TGTGCCAGCAGTTTAGTCGGTCAGCCCCAGCATTTT | CASSLVGQPQHF
TRBJ2-7 | 15 | TRBV9 | - | - | TGTGCCAGCAGCGTAGTGGCAGAGCCGGCCTACGAGCAGTACTTC | CASSVVAEPAYEQYF
TRBJ1-5 | 16 | TRBV7-9 | - | - | TGTGCCAGCAGCTCCACTCGAGCTTTTAGCAATCAGCCCCAGCATTTT | CASSSTRAFSNQPQHF
TRBJ1-3 | 14 | TRBV5-4 | - | - | TGTGCCAGCAGCTTCGGGGTTTCTGGAAACACCATATATTTT | CASSFGVSGNTIYF
TRBJ2-2 | 14 | TRBV5-1 | - | - | TGCGCCAGCAGCTTGTCAGGGGACCCCGGGGAGCTGTTTTTT | CASSLSGDPGELFF
TRBJ2-7 | 16 | TRBV11-2 | few | - | TGTGCCAGCAGCATCGAAGTGGACATTAGATTCTACGAGCAGTACTTC | CASSIEVDIRFYEQYF
TRBJ2-3 | 13 | TRBV30 | - | - | TGTGCCTGGATGGGAAAGAGCACAGATACGCAGTATTTT | CAWMGKSTDTQYF
TRBJ2-3 | 12 | TRBV7-9 | - | - | TGTGCCAGCAGCTACTCAACAGATACGCAGTATTTT | CASSYSTDTQYF
TRBJ1-4 | 10 | TRBV28 | - | - | TGTGCCAGCAGGGATGGGACTTTGTTTTTT | CASRDGTLFF